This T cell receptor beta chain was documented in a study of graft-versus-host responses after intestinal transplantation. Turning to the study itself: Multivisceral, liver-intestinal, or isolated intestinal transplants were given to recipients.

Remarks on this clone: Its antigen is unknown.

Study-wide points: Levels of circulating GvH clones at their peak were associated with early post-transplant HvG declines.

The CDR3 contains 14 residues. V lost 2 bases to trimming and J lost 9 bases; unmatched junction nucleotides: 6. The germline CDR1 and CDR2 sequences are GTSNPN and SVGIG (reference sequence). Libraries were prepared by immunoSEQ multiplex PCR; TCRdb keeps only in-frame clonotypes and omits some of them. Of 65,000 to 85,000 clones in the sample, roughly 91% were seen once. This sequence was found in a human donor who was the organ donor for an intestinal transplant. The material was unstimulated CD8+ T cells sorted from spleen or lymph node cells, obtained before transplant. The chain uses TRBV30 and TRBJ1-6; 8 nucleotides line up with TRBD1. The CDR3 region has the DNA TGTGCCTGGAGTTCAGGACAGGGAGGTTCACCCCTCCACTTT. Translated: CAWSSGQGGSPLHF.